These 2 T cell receptor beta chains were all obtained from the same sample, sequenced in a study of cytomegalovirus exposure and HLA in healthy donors. It was with 60 Vbeta and 13 Jbeta primers that the PCR ran. Method: immunoSEQ multiplex PCR; TCRdb's copy keeps in-frame clones and lacks some. The sample yields 80,000 to 100,000 clones, more than 60% seen once. The sample taken for sequencing was PBMCs. These receptors were taken from a man aged 50 or older in good health and CMV-seronegative.

This clone was recorded a few times. The genes are TRBV29-1 and TRBJ2-7, with 7 bases matching TRBD1. J gave up 1 base and V 6 bases, and 9 bases lay outside the gene matches. Per germline, CDR1 SQVTM and CDR2 ANQGSEA. The CDR3 has 14 amino acids. As DNA, the CDR3 is TGCAGCGTCGGAGAGGGACAGCCATCCTACGAGCAGTACTTC. Its translation is CSVGEGQPSYEQYF.

This clone was counted between two and nine times. The genes are TRBV19 and TRBJ1-1; the match to TRBD1 covers 8 bases. This CDR3 is built from 15 residues. Germline V CDR1 and CDR2: LNHDA, SQIVND (reference sequence). Trimming cost V 9 bases and J 1 base; bases outside gene matches: 10. The CDR3 loop is CASSAKGTGNTEAFF. Here the CDR3 DNA reads TGTGCCAGCTCGGCGAAGGGGACAGGGAACACTGAAGCTTTCTTT.